A single sample gave rise to the 8 T cell receptor beta chains below, sequenced in a study of technical replicates of blood from four donors. This table comes from immunoSEQ multiplex PCR, and its TCRdb copy is limited to in-frame clones, with some not included. The sample yields 70,000 or so clones, 98% seen once. The material sequenced was T cells isolated from PBMCs. The receptors here all came from a human donor in good health.

The chain uses TRBV7-9 and TRBJ2-5; unclear D gene. Germline V gives CDR1 SEHNR, CDR2 FQNEAQ (reference sequence). V lost 1 base, J lost 4 bases, and 25 bases lay in between. This CDR3 contains 19 residues. The CDR3 protein is CASSLGLGKRKSFPETQYF. Written as DNA, the CDR3 is TGTGCCAGCAGCTTAGGGCTGGGTAAGAGGAAGTCCTTCCCAGAGACCCAGTACTTC.

This chain links TRBV19 with TRBJ1-4; D gene ambiguous. The CDR3 is made up of 15 amino acids. V was clipped by 1 base and J by 4 bases, with 10 bases between them. Per the germline V gene, CDR1 is LNHDA and CDR2 is SQIVND (reference sequence). Here the CDR3 DNA reads TGTGCCAGTAGTATAGGAGGGAGGAATAATGAAAAACTGTTTTTT. Encoded protein: CASSIGGRNNEKLFF.

The chain links TRBV29-1 to TRBJ1-2; D is uncertain. The length of the CDR3 is 13 residues. V was cut by 1 base and J by 0 bases, with 6 bases left in between. In germline, CDR1 is SQVTM, CDR2 ANQGSEA. The CDR3 sequence: CSVEGSSNYGYTF. The CDR3, as DNA: TGCAGCGTTGAAGGCAGTTCTAACTATGGCTACACCTTC. Full variable domain (rest looked up from reference TRBV29-1 and TRBJ1-2): SAVISQKPSRDICQRGTSLTIQCQVDSQVTMMFWYRQQPGQSLTLIATANQGSEATYESGFVIDKFPISRPNLTFSTLTVSNMSPEDSSIYLCSVEGSSNYGYTFGSGTRLTVV.

The chain employs TRBV10-1 and TRBJ2-1, with 8 bases identical to TRBD2. The germline V gene encodes CDR1 WNHNN and CDR2 SYGVQD (reference sequence). The V gene end was trimmed by 3 bases and the J gene end by 6 bases; junction bases not matched to a gene: 4. The CDR3 runs to 14 residues. The CDR3 sequence: CASSEAGEGNEQFF. CDR3 coding DNA: TGCGCCAGCAGTGAAGCGGGAGAGGGCAATGAGCAGTTCTTC.

The chain carries TRBV6-5 and TRBJ2-7; TRBD1 matches at 11 bases. V dropped 4 bases and J dropped 4; count of bases not matched to a gene: 3. This CDR3 has 14 residues. CDR1 is MNHEY, CDR2 SVGAGI, per germline. CDR3 residues: CASSFGTGGYEQYF. DNA of the CDR3: TGTGCCAGCAGTTTCGGGACAGGGGGTTACGAGCAGTACTTC.

The chain employs TRBV10-3 and TRBJ2-7; no firm D call. The V end was cut by 5 bases, the J end by 2 bases, with 7 bases between. This CDR3 is 12 amino acids long. The germline V gene encodes CDR1 ENHRY and CDR2 SYGVKD. The CDR3 nucleotides are TGTGCCATCAGTAGCTCGCCCTACGAGCAGTACTTC. Its protein product is CAISSSPYEQYF.

The chain couples TRBV28 to TRBJ2-7, with 7 nucleotides matching TRBD1. CDR1 is MDHEN and CDR2 is SYDVKM in the germline V gene. V lost 6 bases, J lost 2 bases, and 7 bases stayed unmatched. The CDR3 totals 14 residues. The CDR3 loop is CASRIGTATYEQYF. CDR3 nucleotides: TGTGCCAGCAGGATAGGGACAGCTACCTACGAGCAGTACTTC.

The chain links TRBV7-9 to TRBJ2-3; TRBD1 agrees at 7 bases. The CDR3 runs to 15 residues. Germline V gene lookup returns CDR1 SEHNR and CDR2 FQNEAQ (reference sequence). The V gene end was trimmed by 6 bases and the J gene end by 2 bases; junction bases not matched to a gene: 8. The CDR3 sequence is CASRTDGQATDTQYF. The CDR3 nucleotides are TGTGCCAGCAGGACCGACGGACAGGCCACAGATACGCAGTATTTT. Supplemented by reference TRBV7-9 and TRBJ2-3, the full variable domain reads DTGVSQNPRHKITKRGQNVTFRCDPISEHNRLYWYRQTLGQGPEFLTYFQNEAQLEKSRLLSDRFSAERPKGSFSTLEIQRTEQGDSAMYLCASRTDGQATDTQYFGPGTRLTVL.